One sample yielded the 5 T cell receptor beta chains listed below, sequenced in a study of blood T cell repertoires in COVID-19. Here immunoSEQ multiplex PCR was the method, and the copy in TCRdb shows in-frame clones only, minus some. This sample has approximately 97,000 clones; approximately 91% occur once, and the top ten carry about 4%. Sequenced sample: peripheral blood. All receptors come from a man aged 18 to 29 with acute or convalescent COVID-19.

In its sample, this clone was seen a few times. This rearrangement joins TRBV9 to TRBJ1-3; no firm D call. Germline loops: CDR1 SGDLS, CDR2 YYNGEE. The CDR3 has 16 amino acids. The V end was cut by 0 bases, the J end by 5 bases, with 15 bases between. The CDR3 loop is CASSVDERGGRNTIYF. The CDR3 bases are TGTGCCAGCAGCGTAGATGAGCGGGGAGGTAGAAACACCATATATTTT.

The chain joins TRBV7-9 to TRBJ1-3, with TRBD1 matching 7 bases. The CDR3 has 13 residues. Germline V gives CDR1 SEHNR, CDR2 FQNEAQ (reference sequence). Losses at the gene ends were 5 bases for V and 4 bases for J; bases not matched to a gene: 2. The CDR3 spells CASSPTGGNTIYF. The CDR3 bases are TGTGCCAGCAGCCCGACAGGGGGAAACACCATATATTTT.

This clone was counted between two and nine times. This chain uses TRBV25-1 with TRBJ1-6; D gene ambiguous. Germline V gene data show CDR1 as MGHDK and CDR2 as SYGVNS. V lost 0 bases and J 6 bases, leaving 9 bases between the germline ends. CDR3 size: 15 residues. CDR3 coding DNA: TGTGCCAGCAGTGAATATGCACAATTTAATTCACCCCTCCACTTT. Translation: CASSEYAQFNSPLHF.

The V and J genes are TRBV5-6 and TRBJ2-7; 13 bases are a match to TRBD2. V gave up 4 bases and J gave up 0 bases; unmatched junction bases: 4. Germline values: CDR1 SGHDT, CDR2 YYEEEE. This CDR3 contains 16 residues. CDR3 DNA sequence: TGTGCCAGCAGCCAGGGACTAGCGGGGTACTCCTACGAGCAGTACTTC. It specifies CASSQGLAGYSYEQYF.

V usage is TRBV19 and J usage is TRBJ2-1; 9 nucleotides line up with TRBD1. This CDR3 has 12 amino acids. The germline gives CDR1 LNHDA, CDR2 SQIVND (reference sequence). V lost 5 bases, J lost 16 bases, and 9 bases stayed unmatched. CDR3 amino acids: CASSPYDRGKFF. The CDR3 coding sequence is TGTGCCAGTAGTCCCTACGACAGGGGGAAATTCTTC.